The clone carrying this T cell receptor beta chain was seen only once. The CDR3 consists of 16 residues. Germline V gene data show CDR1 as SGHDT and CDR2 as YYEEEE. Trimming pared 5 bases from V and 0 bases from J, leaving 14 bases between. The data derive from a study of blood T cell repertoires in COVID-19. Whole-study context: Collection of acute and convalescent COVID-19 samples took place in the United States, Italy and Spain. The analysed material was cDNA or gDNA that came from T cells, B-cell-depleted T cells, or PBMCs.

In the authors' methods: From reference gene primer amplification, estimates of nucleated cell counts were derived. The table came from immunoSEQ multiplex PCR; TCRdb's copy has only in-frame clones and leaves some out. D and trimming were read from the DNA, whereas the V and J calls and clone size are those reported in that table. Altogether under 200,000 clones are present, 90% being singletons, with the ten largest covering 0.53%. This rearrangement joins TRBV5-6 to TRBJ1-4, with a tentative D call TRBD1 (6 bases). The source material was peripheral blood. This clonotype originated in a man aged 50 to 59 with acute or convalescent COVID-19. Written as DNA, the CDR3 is TGTGCCAGCAGTTTCTCACAGGGAACAACTAATGAAAAACTGTTTTTT. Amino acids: CASSFSQGTTNEKLFF. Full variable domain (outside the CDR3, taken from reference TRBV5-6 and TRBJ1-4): DAGVTQSPTHLIKTRGQQVTLRCSPKSGHDTVSWYQQALGQGPQFIFQYYEEEERQRGNFPDRFSGHQFPNYSSELNVNALLLGDSALYLCASSFSQGTTNEKLFFGSGTQLSVL.